This TCR beta chain comes out of a study of shared clonotypes between healthy human individuals. Study-level background: Donor ages ranged 18 to 49 years: a couple of women, a few men. Study-level findings and limits: Naive subsets generally exceeded memory subsets in estimated richness. Rarefaction curves obtained for sorted subsets showed sequencing incomplete despite large depth.

Authors' data handling: As immunoSEQ supplied junction-only sequences (without quality scores), filtering differed. This table comes from immunoSEQ multiplex PCR, and its TCRdb copy is limited to in-frame clones, with some not included. That table gives V, J and clone size, and the DNA gave D and trimming. The sample lists approximately 1,500,000 clones; roughly 97% were seen once. Remarks on this clone: Its target is not known.

Germline CDR1 MNHEY, CDR2 SVGAGI. The CDR3 is 13 amino acids. Trimming took 5 bases from V and 8 from J, leaving 12 bases between them. The sequence came from a young man in good health. V usage is TRBV6-5 and J usage is TRBJ1-4; D possibly corresponds to TRBD1 (5 bases). The sequenced sample consisted of naive CD4+ T cells sorted from blood. Subset of the sample: CD45RA+ positively selected. The CDR3 loop is CASSRGPGEKLFF. CDR3 DNA sequence: TGTGCCAGCAGTAGGGGCCCTGGGGAAAAACTGTTTTTT.